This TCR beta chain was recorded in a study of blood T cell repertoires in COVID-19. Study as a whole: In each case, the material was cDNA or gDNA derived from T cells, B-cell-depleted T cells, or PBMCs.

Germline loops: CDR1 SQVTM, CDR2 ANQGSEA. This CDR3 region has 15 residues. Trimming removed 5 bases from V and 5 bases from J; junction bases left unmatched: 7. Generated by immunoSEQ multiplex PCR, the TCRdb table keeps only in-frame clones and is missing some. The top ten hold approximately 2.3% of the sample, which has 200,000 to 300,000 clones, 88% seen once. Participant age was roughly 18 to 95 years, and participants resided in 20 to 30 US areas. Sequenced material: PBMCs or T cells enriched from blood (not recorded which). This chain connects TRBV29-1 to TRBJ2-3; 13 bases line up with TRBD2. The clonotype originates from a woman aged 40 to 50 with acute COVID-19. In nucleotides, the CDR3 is TGCAGCGTTAAAGGACTAGCGGGGGTCGGAGATACGCAGTATTTT. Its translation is CSVKGLAGVGDTQYF.